The 32 T cell receptor beta chains given below trace back to one sample, sequenced in a study of T cell responses to AZD1222 COVID-19 vaccine. The method was immunoSEQ multiplex PCR; TCRdb's version includes in-frame clones alone and lacks a portion of them. The data show about 64,000 clones, under 95% seen once. Material: peripheral blood, obtained 28 days after the second dose of the MenACWY control vaccine. The receptors derive from an adult who received the MenACWY meningococcal vaccine as a control.

The rearrangement joins TRBV4-1 to TRBJ1-5; 9 bases agree with TRBD1. CDR1 and CDR2 from the germline V gene are MGHRA and YSYEKL. Trimming took 4 bases from V and 1 from J; bases not matched to a gene: 14. This CDR3 has 19 amino acids. The CDR3 here is CASSPSPGTGILSNQPQHF. In DNA, the CDR3 is TGCGCCAGCAGCCCTAGCCCTGGGACAGGGATATTAAGCAATCAGCCCCAGCATTTT.

The chain has TRBV12-2 and TRBJ1-1. TRBV12-2 is an annotated pseudogene. The CDR3 sequence is 13 residues long. The CDR3 DNA is TGTGCAAGTCGCTTAGCGGCTCAGTCTGAGGCTTTCTTT. This codes for CASRLAAQSEAFF.

V and J are TRBV4-3 and TRBJ2-4; TRBD2 agrees at 9 bases. Germline CDR1 is LGHNA and CDR2 is YSLEER. This CDR3 contains 17 residues. The junction had 6 bases not matched to a gene; V was cut back by 0 bases and J by 3 bases. CDR3 region: CASSQDGLAGSKNIQYF. DNA for the CDR3: TGCGCCAGCAGCCAAGATGGGCTAGCGGGGAGCAAAAACATTCAGTACTTC.

The sample holds one count of this clone. This chain uses TRBV19 with TRBJ1-5; 8 bases align to TRBD1. The germline CDR1 and CDR2 sequences are LNHDA and SQIVND (reference sequence). Trimming cost V 7 bases and J 4 bases; bases outside gene matches: 3. The CDR3 spans 13 residues. CDR3 DNA: TGTGCCAGTAACAACAGGGGGAATCAGCCCCAGCATTTT. It translates to CASNNRGNQPQHF.

This clone was seen a single time. The V and J genes are TRBV6-5 and TRBJ2-7; 10 positions match TRBD2. Trimming cost V 5 bases and J 3 bases; bases outside gene matches: 4. Germline V gene lookup returns CDR1 MNHEY and CDR2 SVGAGI. CDR3 size: 14 residues. CDR3 nucleotides: TGTGCCAGCAGTAGGACTAGCGGTATCTACGAGCAGTACTTC. It translates to CASSRTSGIYEQYF.

The chain is built from TRBV10-3 and TRBJ2-3; 10 bases align to TRBD2. The CDR3 loop spans 14 amino acids. V trimming: 11 bases; J trimming: 4 bases; junction bases outside the gene matches: 9. Germline loops: CDR1 ENHRY, CDR2 SYGVKD. CDR3 sequence: CASEASGSPDTQYF. For the CDR3, the DNA is TGTGCCTCCGAGGCTAGCGGGAGCCCAGATACGCAGTATTTT.

The rearrangement joins TRBV6-5 to TRBJ2-1, with D possibly matching TRBD2 (6 bases). Trimming took 2 bases from V and 3 from J, leaving 8 bases between them. CDR3 length: 14 residues. Germline V gene data show CDR1 as MNHEY and CDR2 as SVGAGI. CDR3 coding DNA: TGTGCCAGCAGTTACCGACTAGGCTACAATGAGCAGTTCTTC. As protein: CASSYRLGYNEQFF.

The J gene is TRBJ2-7, the V gene TRBV25-1; the D gene is possibly TRBD2 (6 bases). V was clipped by 3 bases and J by 4 bases, with 7 bases between them. Germline CDR1 MGHDK, CDR2 SYGVNS. The CDR3 is 12 residues long. CDR3 nucleotides: TGTGCCAGCAGTGATAGCGGATACGAGCAGTACTTC. It specifies CASSDSGYEQYF.

The rearrangement links TRBV27 to TRBJ2-2; D unclear. Germline CDR1 is MNHEY and CDR2 is SMNVEV (reference sequence). The CDR3 runs 16 residues. Trimming pared 2 bases from V and 3 bases from J, leaving 13 bases between. The CDR3, as DNA: TGTGCCAGCAGTTTACGTCAGAAATTGGACACCGGGGAGCTGTTTTTT. Translated: CASSLRQKLDTGELFF.

The rearrangement links TRBV10-3 to TRBJ2-3; D may be TRBD1 (5 bases). V lost 8 bases to trimming and J lost 2 bases, with 14 bases between them. Germline V gene lookup returns CDR1 ENHRY and CDR2 SYGVKD. The CDR3 runs 14 residues. The CDR3 DNA reads as TGTGCCATCGGGGCGACAGATATCACAGATACGCAGTATTTT. Its protein product is CAIGATDITDTQYF.

The rearrangement uses TRBV19 and TRBJ2-7, with 9 bases that match TRBD2. The CDR3 spans 17 residues. CDR1 LNHDA and CDR2 SQIVND come from the germline V gene (reference sequence). V shed 5 bases, J shed 1 base, and the junction held 12 bases outside the gene matches. Here the CDR3 reads CASSPSGRYPLSYEQYF. CDR3 sequence (DNA): TGTGCCAGTAGTCCCAGCGGGAGGTATCCCCTTTCCTACGAGCAGTACTTC.

The chain links TRBV28 to TRBJ1-2; no clear D gene. This CDR3 region has 13 residues. Germline CDR1 and CDR2: MDHEN and SYDVKM. Trimming removed 8 bases from V and 4 bases from J, with 14 bases in between. The CDR3: CASAWPGGYGYTF. The DNA of the CDR3 is TGTGCCAGCGCCTGGCCAGGCGGCTATGGCTACACCTTC.

This clone appeared a single time. The J gene is TRBJ1-1, the V gene TRBV29-1; no clear D gene. This CDR3 contains 14 residues. Germline V gene lookup returns CDR1 SQVTM and CDR2 ANQGSEA. The ends were cut back, 3 bases at V and 3 bases at J, with 14 bases in the middle. The CDR3 sequence: CSVDLVRQDTEAFF. CDR3 in DNA: TGCAGCGTTGACCTTGTCCGGCAGGACACTGAAGCTTTCTTT.

DNA for the CDR3: TGTGCCAGTAGCCCGGGACAGGGCGTGTTCACTGAAGCTTTCTTT. Translation gives CASSPGQGVFTEAFF. The chain uses TRBV19 and TRBJ1-1, with TRBD1 matching over 9 bases. The CDR3 runs to 15 residues. The germline CDR1 and CDR2 sequences are LNHDA and SQIVND (reference sequence). Germline trimming cut 6 bases from V and 4 bases from J; bases unmatched to any gene: 9.

The chain employs TRBV5-1 and TRBJ2-1; D gene uncertain. The CDR3 loop spans 15 amino acids. Per the germline V gene, CDR1 is SGHRS and CDR2 is YFSETQ. Trimming shortened V by 0 bases and J by 5 bases, and 12 bases separated the two germline ends. The CDR3 sequence: CASSLGSWSNNEQFF. CDR3 nucleotides: TGCGCCAGCAGCTTGGGGTCGTGGTCGAACAATGAGCAGTTCTTC.

This sequence joins TRBV10-3 and TRBJ2-5; 8 bases map to TRBD1. This CDR3 is 16 amino acids long. CDR1 and CDR2 from the germline V gene are ENHRY and SYGVKD. V lost 10 bases and J lost 3; bases outside the gene matches: 16. The CDR3 DNA sequence: TGTGCCACCCAGGGGGCCGGGGGACAGAGAGAAGAGACCCAGTACTTC. It is translated as CATQGAGGQREETQYF.

This sequence joins TRBV7-2 and TRBJ2-4; D is possibly TRBD2 (5 bases). V was clipped by 3 bases and J by 6 bases, with 9 bases between them. CDR1 and CDR2 (germline): SGHTA, FQGNSA. The CDR3 length is 13 residues. CDR3 amino acids: CASSFRGLNIQYF. CDR3 DNA: TGTGCCAGCAGCTTTAGAGGACTAAACATTCAGTACTTC.

This chain joins TRBV6-6 and TRBJ2-1; TRBD2 matches at 11 bases. The CDR3 contains 14 residues. The germline V gene has CDR1 MNHNY and CDR2 SVGAGI (reference sequence). Losses at the gene ends were 6 bases for V and 5 bases for J; bases not matched to a gene: 3. The CDR3 DNA reads TGTGCCAGCAGGACTAGCGGGAACAACAATGAGCAGTTCTTC. This sequence encodes CASRTSGNNNEQFF.

The chain carries TRBV9 and TRBJ2-5; 8 positions agree with TRBD2. This CDR3 spans 16 amino acids. CDR1 and CDR2 (germline): SGDLS, YYNGEE. The junction had 6 bases not matched to a gene; V was cut back by 1 base and J by 1 base. The CDR3 here is CASSVLSSGRQETQYF. CDR3 coding DNA: TGTGCCAGCAGCGTACTCTCTAGCGGGCGCCAAGAGACCCAGTACTTC. Together with reference TRBV9 and TRBJ2-5, the CDR3 gives the full variable domain: DSGVTQTPKHLITATGQRVTLRCSPRSGDLSVYWYQQSLDQGLQFLIQYYNGEERAKGNILERFSAQQFPDLHSELNLSSLELGDSALYFCASSVLSSGRQETQYFGPGTRLLVL.

The genes are TRBV19 and TRBJ2-6; perhaps TRBD1 as D (5 bases). In germline, CDR1 is LNHDA, CDR2 SQIVND (reference sequence). The CDR3 covers 16 residues. Trimming removed 2 bases from V and 2 bases from J, with 10 bases in between. CDR3 coding DNA: TGTGCCAGTAGTATACTTCAGGGAACTGGGGCCAACGTCCTGACTTTC. Residues: CASSILQGTGANVLTF.

This chain uses TRBV14 with TRBJ2-5; D gene ambiguous. This CDR3 has 11 amino acids. Trimming removed 5 bases at V and 5 bases at J, with 6 bases between. CDR1 is SGHDN, CDR2 FVKESK, per germline. CDR3: CASSYGETQYF. CDR3 bases: TGTGCCAGCAGCTATGGGGAGACCCAGTACTTC.

V gene TRBV18 combines with J gene TRBJ1-2; D not certain. The germline gives CDR1 KGHSH, CDR2 LQKENI. The CDR3 consists of 13 residues. V was cut by 2 bases and J by 8 bases, with 12 bases left in between. The chain's CDR3 is CASSPVDAAGYTF. The CDR3 DNA sequence: TGTGCCAGCTCACCAGTGGACGCCGCGGGCTACACCTTC.

This CDR3 reads CASSVTGNSYEQYF. CDR3 in DNA: TGTGCCAGCAGCGTAACGGGGAACTCCTACGAGCAGTACTTC. The chain joins TRBV9 to TRBJ2-7; maybe TRBD2 (5 bases). The V end lost 1 base, the J end lost 0 bases, and 8 bases lay between the germline ends. The CDR3 is 14 residues long. Per germline, CDR1 SGDLS and CDR2 YYNGEE.

The rearrangement uses TRBV4-1 and TRBJ1-2, with TRBD1 matching 11 bases. This CDR3 contains 16 residues. Germline CDR1 and CDR2: MGHRA and YSYEKL. V gave up 5 bases and J gave up 3 bases; unmatched junction bases: 8. This CDR3 is CASSSPGQGGYYGYTF. The CDR3 bases are TGCGCCAGCAGCTCTCCGGGACAGGGGGGCTACTATGGCTACACCTTC.

The chain recombines TRBV5-6 with TRBJ2-7; D is uncertain. Trimming removed 0 bases from V and 2 bases from J, with 3 bases in between. The germline V gene has CDR1 SGHDT and CDR2 YYEEEE. The CDR3 is 12 residues long. The CDR3 is CASSLGTYEQYF. The CDR3 DNA follows: TGTGCCAGCAGCTTGGGGACCTACGAGCAGTACTTC.

The chain joins TRBV12-3 or TRBV12-4 to TRBJ1-5; D uncertain. The V gene lost 2 bases and the J gene lost 4 bases, with 6 bases spanning the gap. The CDR3 runs to 13 residues. CDR3 bases: TGTGCCAGCAGTTTACGGCAGAATCAGCCCCAGCATTTT. Its translation: CASSLRQNQPQHF.

The J gene is TRBJ1-5, the V gene TRBV28, with D unclear. The V gene's germline CDR1 is MDHEN and CDR2 SYDVKM. V dropped 3 bases and J dropped 1 base, with 10 bases sitting between them. This CDR3 is 15 amino acids long. CDR3 protein: CASSFLGNSNQPQHF. The CDR3 DNA follows: TGTGCCAGCAGTTTTTTAGGGAACAGCAATCAGCCCCAGCATTTT.

The J gene is TRBJ1-4, the V gene TRBV20-1; maybe TRBD1 (6 bases). CDR1 and CDR2 from the germline V gene are DFQATT and SNEGSKA (reference sequence). Trimming cost V 3 bases and J 3 bases, with 14 bases left between them. The CDR3 is made up of 15 amino acids. The CDR3 nucleotides read TGCAGTGCTAGTACCGGGGACACGGCTAATGAAAAACTGTTTTTT. Its translation: CSASTGDTANEKLFF.

The chain links TRBV10-3 to TRBJ2-7; 9 positions match TRBD1. The CDR3 covers 12 residues. Germline CDR1 ENHRY, CDR2 SYGVKD. Unmatched junction bases numbered 3, after V lost 6 bases and J lost 6 bases. The CDR3: CAIRQGAFEQYF. CDR3 nucleotides: TGTGCCATCAGACAGGGGGCGTTCGAGCAGTACTTC.

The chain couples TRBV2 to TRBJ1-4; no reliable D call. The CDR3 is made up of 16 amino acids. CDR1 SNHLY and CDR2 FYNNEI come from the germline V gene. V lost 0 bases and J lost 5, with 13 bases in between. CDR3 nucleotide sequence: TGTGCCAGCAGTGAAGCTTCCGCGAAGTACAATGAAAAACTGTTTTTT. This gives the protein CASSEASAKYNEKLFF.

The chain is built from TRBV10-1 and TRBJ2-2, with D perhaps assigned TRBD1 or TRBD2 (5 bases each). Germline CDR1 and CDR2: WNHNN and SYGVQD (reference sequence). This CDR3 spans 14 amino acids. Trimming took 6 bases from V and 0 from J, leaving 8 bases between them. As DNA, the CDR3 is TGCGCCAGCAGGGGGGACCCGAACACCGGGGAGCTGTTTTTT. It specifies CASRGDPNTGELFF.

The chain links TRBV19 to TRBJ1-1; D may be TRBD1 (5 bases). The germline V and J ends were trimmed by 8 bases and 4 bases, with 8 bases remaining between them. The germline gives CDR1 LNHDA, CDR2 SQIVND (reference sequence). The CDR3 loop spans 11 amino acids. This CDR3 is CASSQGTEAFF. The CDR3 DNA reads as TGTGCCAGTTCTCAGGGCACTGAAGCTTTCTTT.